This entry lists 10 T cell receptor beta chains sequenced from one sample in a study of blood T cell repertoires in COVID-19. Method: immunoSEQ multiplex PCR; TCRdb's copy keeps in-frame clones and lacks some. This table holds more than 300,000 clones, roughly 90% found once. The sample was peripheral blood. The source of these receptors is a woman between 70 and 85 years old with COVID-19, enrolled during active disease.

The CDR3 DNA is TGTGCCAGCAGCTTCTTTGACAGGGGACTGAACACTGAAGCTTTCTTT. Protein: CASSFFDRGLNTEAFF. The genes are TRBV7-6 and TRBJ1-1; the match to TRBD1 covers 8 bases. V shed 3 bases and J 0 bases; nucleotides not matched to a gene: 6. Germline CDR1 SGHVS, CDR2 FNYEAQ. This CDR3 has 16 residues.

Only a few counts were recorded for this clone. The chain combines TRBV29-1 with TRBJ2-7; TRBD1 aligns across 10 bases. This CDR3 has 13 residues. V shed 1 base, J shed 3 bases, and the junction held 0 bases outside the gene matches. Germline V gives CDR1 SQVTM, CDR2 ANQGSEA. The CDR3 here is CSVEGTGGYEQYF. DNA for the CDR3: TGCAGCGTTGAAGGGACAGGGGGCTACGAGCAGTACTTC.

This clone was seen only once. The V and J genes are TRBV7-9 and TRBJ2-5, with 14 bases fitting TRBD2. J was trimmed by 4 bases and V by 5 bases; bases with no gene match: 6. The CDR3 contains 16 residues. The germline gives CDR1 SEHNR, CDR2 FQNEAQ (reference sequence). The CDR3 DNA is TGTGCCAGCAGCCCGACTAGCGGGGGGGCGGGAGAGACCCAGTACTTC. Its protein is CASSPTSGGAGETQYF.

The CDR3, as DNA: TGTGCCAGCAGCCAAGAGCCCGGGAGCGGAAACACCATATATTTT. Translation gives CASSQEPGSGNTIYF. The gene calls are TRBV3-1 (or the pseudogene TRBV3-2) and TRBJ1-3; D not resolved. V lost 0 bases to trimming and J lost 4 bases, with 10 bases between them. The germline gives CDR1 LGHDT, CDR2 YNNKEL (reference sequence). CDR3 length: 15 amino acids.

Points on this clone: This same CDR3 is encoded by further DNA sequences in the sample. The chain carries TRBV9 and TRBJ1-5, with unresolved D. In germline, CDR1 is SGDLS, CDR2 YYNGEE. The V end was cut by 3 bases, the J end by 2 bases, with 9 bases between. The CDR3 is 14 amino acids. The CDR3 sequence: CASSEGVGNQPQHF. The CDR3, as DNA: TGTGCCAGCAGCGAGGGAGTCGGCAATCAGCCCCAGCATTTT.

The chain joins TRBV10-3 to TRBJ2-3; maybe TRBD1 (5 bases). The CDR3 is 12 amino acids. CDR1 is ENHRY and CDR2 is SYGVKD in the germline V gene. Trimming stripped 0 bases from V and 12 bases from J, with 10 bases between. CDR3 coding DNA: TGTGCCATCAGTGAGTCGAAAGGGGCACAGTATTTT. Residues: CAISESKGAQYF.

The V call is TRBV2, the J call TRBJ1-1; TRBD1 is a possible D gene (6 bases). Trimming removed 9 bases from V and 0 bases from J, with 14 bases in between. The CDR3 runs to 14 residues. From germline, CDR1 is SNHLY and CDR2 FYNNEI. CDR3: CARPGQTLNTEAFF. The CDR3 DNA follows: TGTGCCAGACCGGGACAAACCCTGAACACTGAAGCTTTCTTT.

Only a few counts were recorded for this clone. The chain has TRBV3-1 (or the pseudogene TRBV3-2) and TRBJ1-1; maybe TRBD1 (5 bases). V was trimmed by 4 bases and J by 2 bases, leaving 14 bases between them. Germline V gene sequence: CDR1 LGHDT, CDR2 YNNKEL (reference sequence). This CDR3 comprises 15 residues. This CDR3 reads CASSPLRDFNTEAFF. CDR3 nucleotides: TGTGCCAGCAGCCCCCTGAGGGACTTTAACACTGAAGCTTTCTTT.

This chain connects TRBV19 to TRBJ2-7; unclear D gene. V shed 6 bases and J shed 7 bases, with 13 bases lying between them. The CDR3 covers 12 residues. Per the germline V gene, CDR1 is LNHDA and CDR2 is SQIVND (reference sequence). The CDR3 reads CASSPSSKEQYF. The CDR3, as DNA: TGTGCCAGTAGCCCTTCGAGTAAGGAGCAGTACTTC. The variable domain in full, with the rest retrieved from reference TRBV19 and TRBJ2-7, is DGGITQSPKYLFRKEGQNVTLSCEQNLNHDAMYWYRQDPGQGLRLIYYSQIVNDFQKGDIAEGYSVSREKKESFPLTVTSAQKNPTAFYLCASSPSSKEQYFGPGTRLTVT.

The rearrangement links TRBV11-1 to TRBJ1-1, with a weak D call TRBD1 (5 bases). CDR3 length: 16 amino acids. Trimming took 5 bases from V and 1 from J, leaving 17 bases between them. CDR1 is SGHAT, CDR2 FQDESV, per germline (reference sequence). The CDR3 spells CASSRGTGSGNTEAFF. CDR3 in DNA: TGTGCCAGCAGCCGCGGAACAGGATCGGGGAACACTGAAGCTTTCTTT.